A single sample is the source of the 12 T cell receptor beta chains below, sequenced in a study of identical twins. One entry per CDR3 protein results from TCRdb running MiXCR on the 5' RACE reads. The sample holds 570,000 or so distinct CDR3 sequences, approximately 9.6% seen once. This same sample was also taken into another study, of yellow fever vaccine responses in identical twins.

Input material: PBMCs. The origin of the receptors is a woman aged 18-29 years in good health.

A single count supports this clonotype. For the CDR3, the DNA is TGTGCCAGCAGTTACTCTGTAGGGACGGCCTACAATGAGCAGTTCTTC. Translated, it gives CASSYSVGTAYNEQFF. The chain recombines TRBV6-5 with TRBJ2-1; D possibly matches TRBD1 or TRBD2 (5 bases each). CDR1 is MNHEY, CDR2 SVGAGI, per germline. There are 16 residues in the CDR3. Deletions cut 0 bases from V and 2 bases from J, with 11 bases between.

This clonotype has only one observation. J is TRBJ2-4 and V is TRBV30; D perhaps matches TRBD1 (5 bases). CDR1 GTSNPN and CDR2 SVGIG come from the germline V gene (reference sequence). The ends were cut back, 5 bases at V and 9 bases at J, with 20 bases in the middle. The CDR3 loop spans 14 amino acids. CDR3 coding DNA: TGTGCCTGGGCGGACAAGGACGCCTTTACCATTCAGTACTTC. This sequence encodes CAWADKDAFTIQYF. The full variable domain, in which reference TRBV30 and TRBJ2-4 provide the parts outside the CDR3, is SQTIHQWPATLVQPVGSPLSLECTVEGTSNPNLYWYRQAAGRGLQLLFYSVGIGQISSEVPQNLSASRPQDRQFILSSKKLLLSDSGFYLCAWADKDAFTIQYFGAGTRLSVL.

This chain connects TRBV19 to TRBJ1-6, with D perhaps matching TRBD1 (6 bases). The CDR3 totals 13 residues. Deletions cut 9 bases from V and 6 bases from J, with 12 bases between. Germline CDR1 and CDR2: LNHDA and SQIVND (reference sequence). CDR3 in amino acids: CASRTDRNSPLHF. The DNA of the CDR3 is TGTGCCAGCAGGACAGATCGTAATTCACCCCTCCACTTT.

In its sample, this clonotype was seen many times. This chain links TRBV25-1 with TRBJ1-1, with 10 nucleotides matching TRBD1. The CDR3 extends over 14 amino acids. V lost 7 bases to trimming and J lost 3 bases; unmatched junction nucleotides: 5. CDR1 MGHDK and CDR2 SYGVNS come from the germline V gene. Written as DNA, the CDR3 is TGTGCCAGCACCTCGACAGGGGGCTACACTGAAGCTTTCTTT. Amino acids: CASTSTGGYTEAFF.

Turning to this clonotype: A read error may account for a junction end that differs from germline. The V call is TRBV7-7, the J call TRBJ2-3; D gene ambiguous. Germline CDR1 SSHAT, CDR2 FNYEAQ (reference sequence). The CDR3 covers 14 residues. For the CDR3, the DNA is TGTGCTAGCAGCCAATACGGCTACACAGATACGCAGTATTTT. Residues: CASSQYGYTDTQYF.

This clonotype was seen repeatedly, ten times or more. This chain uses TRBV6-2 or TRBV6-3 with TRBJ2-2; possibly TRBD1 or TRBD2 for D (6 bases each). CDR3 length: 15 amino acids. Germline lookup yields CDR1 MNHEY and CDR2 SVGEGT. V was clipped by 2 bases and J by 3 bases, with 10 bases between them. The CDR3 DNA reads TGTGCCAGCAGTTACGAGGGGGAGGACACCGGGGAGCTGTTTTTT. As protein: CASSYEGEDTGELFF.

This clonotype appeared many times. The rearrangement uses TRBV6-5 and TRBJ2-2, with a weak D call TRBD1 (6 bases). Per germline, CDR1 MNHEY and CDR2 SVGAGI. CDR3 length equals 13 residues. Deletions cut 6 bases from V and 7 bases from J, with 12 bases between. The CDR3 is CASRYTGIGELFF. The CDR3 DNA reads as TGTGCCAGCAGATATACAGGGATCGGGGAGCTGTTTTTT.

V and J are TRBV29-1 and TRBJ2-3; 7 nucleotides match TRBD2. The germline V gene has CDR1 SQVTM and CDR2 ANQGSEA. V gave up 0 bases and J gave up 7 bases; unmatched junction bases: 7. This CDR3 has 14 amino acids. The CDR3 DNA reads TGCAGCGTTGAAGAGGCACTAGCGCAAAATACGCAGTATTTT. Protein product: CSVEEALAQNTQYF.

At least ten counts were recorded for this clonotype. The rearrangement uses TRBV10-3 and TRBJ2-3; maybe TRBD1 (5 bases). Germline-derived CDR1 and CDR2 are ENHRY and SYGVKD. CDR3 length equals 15 residues. The V end lost 0 bases, the J end lost 4 bases, and 11 bases lay between the germline ends. The CDR3 coding sequence is TGTGCCATCAGTGAGTCGAGGACAAACGCAGATACGCAGTATTTT. It encodes CAISESRTNADTQYF.

This clonotype was counted many times. The chain couples TRBV11-2 to TRBJ2-1, with 8 positions matching TRBD2. CDR1 SGHAT and CDR2 FQNNGV come from the germline V gene. The CDR3 has 16 residues. The V and J ends lost 0 bases and 7 bases, in that order; junction bases with no gene match: 8. The CDR3: CASSLESGRGLNEQFF. CDR3 in DNA: TGTGCCAGCAGCTTAGAAAGCGGGAGAGGTTTAAATGAGCAGTTCTTC.

This clonotype was seen only a few times. The chain has TRBV27 and TRBJ2-7; TRBD2 aligns across 7 bases. The length of the CDR3 is 15 residues. The ends lost 0 bases at V and 7 bases at J; junction bases unmatched: 9. Per germline, CDR1 MNHEY and CDR2 SMNVEV (reference sequence). CDR3: CASSLSAGVSGEQYF. CDR3 DNA sequence: TGTGCCAGCAGTTTATCGGCGGGAGTTTCGGGTGAGCAGTACTTC.

This clonotype was observed a few times. CDR3 in amino acids: CASDLNTGELFF. The CDR3 nucleotides read TGTGCCAGCGATCTCAACACCGGGGAGCTGTTTTTT. This chain uses TRBV6-6 with TRBJ2-2; D gene uncertain. Between the trimmed V and J ends, which lost 8 bases and 2 bases, there was a span of 6 bases. CDR1 and CDR2 from the germline V gene are MNHNY and SVGAGI (reference sequence). The CDR3 length is 12 residues.